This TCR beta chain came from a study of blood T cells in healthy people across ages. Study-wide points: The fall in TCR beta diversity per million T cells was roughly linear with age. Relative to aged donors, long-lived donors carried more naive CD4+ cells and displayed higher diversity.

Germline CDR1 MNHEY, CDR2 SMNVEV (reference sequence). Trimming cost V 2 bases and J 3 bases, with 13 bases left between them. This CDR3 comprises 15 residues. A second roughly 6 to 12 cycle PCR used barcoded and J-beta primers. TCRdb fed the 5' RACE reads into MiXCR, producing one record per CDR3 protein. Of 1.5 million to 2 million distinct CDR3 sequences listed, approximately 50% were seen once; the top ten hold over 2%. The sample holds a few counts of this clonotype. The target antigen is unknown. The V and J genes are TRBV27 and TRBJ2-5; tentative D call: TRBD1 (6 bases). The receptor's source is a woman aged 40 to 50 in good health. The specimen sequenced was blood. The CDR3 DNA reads TGTGCCAGCAGTTTAAGGACAGCGAGGGAAGAGACCCAGTACTTC. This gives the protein CASSLRTAREETQYF.